The 27 T cell receptor beta chains below come from one sample, sequenced in a study of type 1 and type 2 diabetes patients. Genomic DNA was the PCR template. The TCR beta CDR3 region was amplified using 30 forward and 13 reverse primers. TCRdb fed the multiplex PCR reads into MiXCR, producing one record per CDR3 protein. The sample holds approximately 260,000 distinct CDR3 sequences, 45% to 60% seen once. Material: peripheral blood mononuclear cells (PBMCs). The source of these receptors is a man aged 18 to 29 with type 2 diabetes.

The chain joins TRBV28 to TRBJ1-4; 7 positions match TRBD1. CDR3 length: 12 residues. Germline values: CDR1 MDHEN, CDR2 SYDVKM. V lost 11 bases, J lost 6 bases, and 6 bases stayed unmatched. CDR3 region: CAAGGGHEKLFF. CDR3 DNA: TGTGCCGCAGGGGGGGGGCATGAAAAACTGTTTTTT.

This clonotype was found a few times. The chain joins TRBV15 to TRBJ2-7; D possibly corresponds to TRBD2 (5 bases). The V and J ends lost 3 bases and 4 bases respectively, with 10 bases between them. Germline V gene lookup returns CDR1 LNHNV and CDR2 YYDKDF (reference sequence). The CDR3 consists of 13 residues. As DNA, the CDR3 is TGTGCCACCAGCAGTGGCGGGCGGTACGAGCAGTACTTC. Translated, it gives CATSSGGRYEQYF.

The gene calls are TRBV28 and TRBJ1-1, with D perhaps matching TRBD1 (6 bases). The CDR3 loop spans 14 amino acids. V was trimmed by 5 bases and J by 2 bases, leaving 12 bases between them. The germline CDR1 and CDR2 sequences are MDHEN and SYDVKM. This chain's CDR3 is CASSPPGHNTEAFF. CDR3 sequence (DNA): TGTGCCAGCAGTCCTCCGGGACACAACACTGAAGCTTTCTTT.

The chain employs TRBV19 and TRBJ2-7; no reliable D call. Between the trimmed V and J ends, which lost 5 bases and 7 bases, there was a span of 9 bases. CDR1 is LNHDA, CDR2 SQIVND, per germline (reference sequence). The CDR3 extends over 11 amino acids. The CDR3 loop is CASSYGIEQYF. The CDR3 DNA reads as TGTGCCAGTAGTTATGGAATTGAGCAGTACTTC.

This clonotype was observed a few times. The chain recombines TRBV30 with TRBJ1-2, with 9 bases fitting TRBD1. CDR1 is GTSNPN and CDR2 is SVGIG in the germline V gene (reference sequence). The CDR3 sequence is 13 residues long. The J segment lost 7 bases and the V segment lost 3 bases, leaving 6 bases of the junction unmatched. CDR3 DNA: TGTGCCTGGAGACCACAGGGGGCAGGTGGCTACACCTTC. Its protein product is CAWRPQGAGGYTF.

The rearrangement links TRBV5-1 to TRBJ2-6, with D uncertain. Deletions cut 0 bases from V and 3 bases from J, with 7 bases between. Germline V gene lookup returns CDR1 SGHRS and CDR2 YFSETQ. The CDR3 has 15 residues. CDR3 amino acids: CASSLGVDGANVLTF. CDR3 DNA: TGCGCCAGCAGCTTGGGGGTTGATGGGGCCAACGTCCTGACTTTC.

For this clonotype: The junction departs from germline at one end; a sequencing error may be responsible. The gene calls are TRBV11-2 and TRBJ1-4; D is unresolved. The CDR3 is 14 amino acids. Germline-derived CDR1 and CDR2 are SGHAT and FQNNGV. This chain's CDR3 is CANSLAPADEKLFF. CDR3 coding DNA: TGTGCCAACAGCTTAGCTCCAGCCGATGAAAAACTGTTTTTT. Complete variable domain (other parts from reference TRBV11-2 and TRBJ1-4): EAGVAQSPRYKIIEKRQSVAFWCNPISGHATLYWYQQILGQGPKLLIQFQNNGVVDDSQLPKDRFSAERLKGVDSTLKIQPAKLEDSAVYLCANSLAPADEKLFFGSGTQLSVL.

The CDR3 DNA sequence: TGTGCCAGTAGGAGAAGACAGAGCAATCAGCCCCAGCATTTT. Its translation is CASRRRQSNQPQHF. V gene TRBV19 combines with J gene TRBJ1-5, with D possibly TRBD1 on 5 matching bases. V gave up 6 bases and J gave up 1 base, with 10 bases separating them. This CDR3 has 14 residues. Germline-derived CDR1 and CDR2 are LNHDA and SQIVND (reference sequence). The complete variable domain, with remaining parts taken from reference TRBV19 and TRBJ1-5, reads DGGITQSPKYLFRKEGQNVTLSCEQNLNHDAMYWYRQDPGQGLRLIYYSQIVNDFQKGDIAEGYSVSREKKESFPLTVTSAQKNPTAFYLCASRRRQSNQPQHFGDGTRLSIL.

This clonotype was counted a few times. This chain connects TRBV15 to TRBJ2-7, with 9 bases fitting TRBD1. The CDR3 totals 15 residues. Trimming removed 0 bases from V and 4 bases from J; junction bases left unmatched: 4. From germline, CDR1 is LNHNV and CDR2 YYDKDF (reference sequence). DNA for the CDR3: TGTGCCACCAGCAGAGACGGACAGGGGCGATACGAGCAGTACTTC. Its protein product is CATSRDGQGRYEQYF.

CDR3 loop: CASSLGAGGPTGELFF. CDR3 sequence (DNA): TGTGCCAGCAGTTTAGGGGCGGGAGGACCAACCGGGGAGCTGTTTTTT. The chain recombines TRBV27 with TRBJ2-2, with 8 bases matching TRBD2. Germline V gene lookup returns CDR1 MNHEY and CDR2 SMNVEV (reference sequence). CDR3 length: 16 amino acids. V shed 2 bases and J 5 bases; nucleotides not matched to a gene: 7.

This clonotype occurred a few times. V and J are TRBV27 and TRBJ1-1, with 11 bases that match TRBD1. CDR3 size: 15 residues. CDR1 MNHEY and CDR2 SMNVEV come from the germline V gene (reference sequence). With 8 bases clipped from V and 4 bases from J, the junction kept 9 bases outside the gene matches. CDR3 nucleotides: TGTGCCAGCCACTCCGGGGGGACAGGGGGCACTGAAGCTTTCTTT. Encoded protein: CASHSGGTGGTEAFF.

V usage is TRBV5-8 and J usage is TRBJ2-1; D is perhaps TRBD2 (6 bases). This CDR3 contains 14 residues. The V end was cut by 2 bases, the J end by 7 bases, with 13 bases between. The germline gives CDR1 SGHTS, CDR2 YDEGEE. Here the CDR3 DNA reads TGTGCCAGCAGCTTTAGGAGGGTCGAAAATGAGCAGTTCTTC. Translating gives CASSFRRVENEQFF.

This clonotype came up a few times. This chain connects TRBV12-3 or TRBV12-4 to TRBJ2-7; possibly TRBD1 for D (5 bases). There are 13 residues in the CDR3. The V and J ends lost 2 bases and 2 bases respectively, with 7 bases between them. CDR3 sequence: CASSLQGPYEQYF. CDR3 coding DNA: TGTGCCAGCAGTTTACAGGGCCCCTACGAGCAGTACTTC.

There are a few counts of this clonotype. The rearrangement uses TRBV7-2 and TRBJ1-2, with 8 positions matching TRBD1. Germline V lookup: CDR1 SGHTA, CDR2 FQGNSA. The junction had 10 bases not matched to a gene; V was cut back by 5 bases and J by 5 bases. CDR3 length: 15 amino acids. In DNA, the CDR3 is TGTGCCAGCAGCACTATGACAGGGGATGAGTATGGCTACACCTTC. It codes for CASSTMTGDEYGYTF.

The chain couples TRBV4-2 to TRBJ1-1; D is uncertain. CDR1 is LGHNA, CDR2 YNFKEQ, per germline. The CDR3 sequence is 15 residues long. The V end lost 5 bases, the J end lost 1 base, and 14 bases lay between the germline ends. The CDR3 region is CASSAHSSGNTEAFF. Here the CDR3 DNA reads TGTGCCAGCAGCGCCCACAGTTCCGGGAACACTGAAGCTTTCTTT.

The V gene is TRBV28, the J gene TRBJ2-7, with 8 positions matching TRBD2. The CDR3 extends over 17 amino acids. Germline V gives CDR1 MDHEN, CDR2 SYDVKM. V trimming: 6 bases; J trimming: 2 bases; junction bases outside the gene matches: 15. CDR3: CASSSYSSSGLAYEQYF. CDR3 nucleotide sequence: TGTGCCAGCAGCTCTTATTCCTCTAGCGGGCTAGCCTACGAGCAGTACTTC.

This chain joins TRBV27 and TRBJ1-1, with D possibly TRBD1 on 5 matching bases. The CDR3 contains 11 residues. Germline V gene data show CDR1 as MNHEY and CDR2 as SMNVEV (reference sequence). The V gene lost 7 bases and the J gene lost 9 bases, with 12 bases spanning the gap. CDR3: CASKGSRQAFF. CDR3 DNA: TGTGCCAGCAAGGGGTCACGCCAAGCTTTCTTT.

The chain couples TRBV4-3 to TRBJ1-1; 7 nucleotides agree with TRBD1. With 0 bases clipped from V and 1 base from J, the junction kept 5 bases outside the gene matches. CDR1 LGHNA and CDR2 YSLEER come from the germline V gene. The CDR3 is 16 amino acids. The CDR3 is CASSQDKGQRNTEAFF. The DNA for the CDR3 is TGCGCCAGCAGCCAAGATAAGGGACAGAGGAACACTGAAGCTTTCTTT.

The chain couples TRBV6-6 to TRBJ1-1; D is possibly TRBD1 (5 bases). The length of the CDR3 is 13 residues. Germline lookup yields CDR1 MNHNY and CDR2 SVGAGI (reference sequence). Deletions cut 7 bases from V and 8 bases from J, with 17 bases between. The CDR3 protein is CASNSWDGIEAFF. Written as DNA, the CDR3 is TGTGCCAGCAACTCCTGGGACGGAATAGAAGCTTTCTTT.

The chain carries TRBV20-1 and TRBJ2-1, with 7 bases fitting TRBD2. The V segment lost 6 bases and the J segment 8 bases; nucleotides outside the gene matches: 10. CDR1 DFQATT and CDR2 SNEGSKA come from the germline V gene (reference sequence). CDR3 length: 13 amino acids. CDR3 loop: CSALSGIRDEQFF. CDR3 sequence (DNA): TGCAGTGCGCTAAGCGGGATTAGAGATGAGCAGTTCTTC.

The chain joins TRBV15 to TRBJ2-7, with 12 bases fitting TRBD2. Unmatched junction bases numbered 5, after V lost 5 bases and J lost 6 bases. The CDR3 is made up of 14 amino acids. Looked up from germline, CDR1 is LNHNV and CDR2 is YYDKDF (reference sequence). The CDR3 spells CATSPSGRAREQYF. For the CDR3, the DNA is TGTGCCACCAGCCCTAGCGGGAGGGCCCGCGAGCAGTACTTC.

The DNA for the CDR3 is TGTGCCAGCAGGGGGTCCGGGGCGGGCTACGAGCAGTACTTC. It is translated as CASRGSGAGYEQYF. The chain combines TRBV6-6 with TRBJ2-7; D possibly matches TRBD1 or TRBD2 (5 bases each). Between the trimmed V and J ends, which lost 6 bases and 3 bases, there was a span of 15 bases. Per germline, CDR1 MNHNY and CDR2 SVGAGI (reference sequence). This CDR3 has 14 residues.

In this sample, this clonotype turned up many times. The gene calls are TRBV2 and TRBJ1-1; D possibly corresponds to TRBD1 (5 bases). The CDR3 runs 19 residues. The V end was cut by 0 bases, the J end by 4 bases, with 24 bases between. Germline values: CDR1 SNHLY, CDR2 FYNNEI. The CDR3 nucleotides are TGTGCCAGCAGTGAAGCCCACTATAGGGGATTCCATTCGGTCACTGAAGCTTTCTTT. Its translation is CASSEAHYRGFHSVTEAFF. The full variable domain, its missing parts supplied by reference TRBV2 and TRBJ1-1, is EPEVTQTPSHQVTQMGQEVILRCVPISNHLYFYWYRQILGQKVEFLVSFYNNEISEKSEIFDDQFSVERPDGSNFTLKIRSTKLEDSAMYFCASSEAHYRGFHSVTEAFFGQGTRLTVV.

This clonotype occurred a few times. The chain combines TRBV2 with TRBJ2-3; D possibly corresponds to TRBD1 (6 bases). Between the trimmed V and J ends, which lost 7 bases and 2 bases, there was a span of 13 bases. CDR1 and CDR2 (germline): SNHLY, FYNNEI. This CDR3 is built from 14 residues. CDR3 coding DNA: TGTGCCAGCATCGAGGGGGTATTCACAGATACGCAGTATTTT. The encoded protein is CASIEGVFTDTQYF.

A remark on this clonotype: A read error is possible here, since a much larger clone lies one base away. Lacking the conserved final phenylalanine or tryptophan, this CDR3 likely reflects a read error. The DNA of the CDR3 is TGTGCCAGCAGCTTAGCGCGACGTCTGAAGAACACTGAAGCTTTCTCT. Translated: CASSLARRLKNTEAFS. The rearrangement links TRBV7-2 to TRBJ1-1; D is uncertain. Trimming removed 0 bases from V and 1 base from J, with 12 bases in between. In germline, CDR1 is SGHTA, CDR2 FQGNSA. The CDR3 loop spans 16 amino acids.

With respect to this clonotype: This may stem from a read error, because a much larger clone lies one nucleotide away. The chain is built from TRBV19 and TRBJ2-1; 7 bases map to TRBD1. The CDR3 is 15 amino acids. Germline V lookup: CDR1 LNHDA, CDR2 SQIVND (reference sequence). J lost 11 bases, V lost 7 bases, and 17 bases had no gene match. CDR3 sequence: CASTIEGAKGNKQFF. DNA of the CDR3: TGTGCCAGTACCATAGAGGGGGCGAAAGGTAATAAGCAGTTCTTC.

The chain employs TRBV29-1 and TRBJ1-2, with unresolved D. CDR1 is SQVTM, CDR2 ANQGSEA, per germline. The CDR3 is 13 amino acids. V shed 6 bases and J shed 7 bases, with 18 bases lying between them. Here the CDR3 DNA reads TGCAGCGTCGACCTAGGACTGATACTTGGCTACACCTTC. Translation: CSVDLGLILGYTF.